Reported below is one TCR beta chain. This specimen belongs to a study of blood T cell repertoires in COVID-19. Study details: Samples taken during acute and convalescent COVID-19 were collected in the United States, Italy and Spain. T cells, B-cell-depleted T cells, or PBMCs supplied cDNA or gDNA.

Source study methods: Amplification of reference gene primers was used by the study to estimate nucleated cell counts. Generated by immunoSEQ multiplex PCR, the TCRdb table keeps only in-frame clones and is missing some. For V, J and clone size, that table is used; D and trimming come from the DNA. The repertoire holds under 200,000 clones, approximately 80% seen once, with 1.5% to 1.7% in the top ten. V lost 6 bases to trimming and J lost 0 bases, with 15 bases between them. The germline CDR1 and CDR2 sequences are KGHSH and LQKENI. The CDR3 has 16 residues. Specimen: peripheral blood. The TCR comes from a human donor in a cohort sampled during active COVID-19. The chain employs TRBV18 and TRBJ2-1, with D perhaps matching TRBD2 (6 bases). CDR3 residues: CASSPASASSYNEQFF. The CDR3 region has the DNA TGTGCCAGCTCTCCGGCTAGCGCGAGCTCCTACAATGAGCAGTTCTTC.